A selection of T cell receptor beta chains follows, all from one sample in a study of T cell repertoires in cytomegalovirus infection. The antigens of these receptors remain unknown. TCRdb called the reads again in MiXCR, with one record for every CDR3 protein. Of 80,000 to 95,000 distinct CDR3 sequences listed, 25% to 30% were seen once; the top ten hold less than 75%. Sample: CD8+ T cells from cultured PBMCs, taken from culture after CMV antigen stimulation. The receptors derive from a human donor in good health (CMV status not recorded). Some clones in this sample may be carry-over from other donors' samples. CDR3s include the opening cysteine and the closing phenylalanine or tryptophan. Each record gives: J gene, V gene, CDR3 protein.

J: TRBJ2-1
V: TRBV12-3/TRBV12-4
CDR3: CASSWLAGDNEQFF

J: TRBJ1-4
V: TRBV5-1
CDR3: CASSFEGAGGNEKLFF

J: TRBJ1-5
V: TRBV27
CDR3: CASKGTGIDQPQHF

J: TRBJ2-3
V: TRBV20-1
CDR3: CSAPGGPGDTQYF

J: TRBJ2-5
V: TRBV7-9
CDR3: CASSLQPILQETQYF

J: TRBJ1-1
V: TRBV19
CDR3: CASSRGSHTEAFF

J: TRBJ2-7
V: TRBV7-8
CDR3: CASSLSSGVSYEQYF

J: TRBJ1-2
V: TRBV12-5
CDR3: CASGLSGPNYGYTF

J: TRBJ2-5
V: TRBV7-4
CDR3: CASSFEGETQYF

J: TRBJ2-7
V: TRBV7-8
CDR3: CASSRTGLEQYF

J: TRBJ1-2
V: TRBV4-1
CDR3: CASSQELSGVNYGYTF

J: TRBJ2-7
V: TRBV7-2
CDR3: CASSPLGQGRSEDF

J: TRBJ1-5
V: TRBV11-2
CDR3: CASSQGQGLQPQHF

J: TRBJ2-3
V: TRBV27
CDR3: CASSLWVTDTQYF

J: TRBJ1-1
V: TRBV7-2
CDR3: CASSRDSIQAFF

J: TRBJ2-1
V: TRBV6-6
CDR3: CASRLTEFSYNEQFF

J: TRBJ2-3
V: TRBV7-6
CDR3: CASSSPLTGPGDTQYF

J: TRBJ1-1
V: TRBV18
CDR3: CASSSTGEGTEAFF

J: TRBJ1-4
V: TRBV9
CDR3: CASSPRPGNEKLFF

J: TRBJ1-5
V: TRBV19
CDR3: CASSIAPGRQPQHF

J: TRBJ2-2
V: TRBV27
CDR3: CASSPSTCTGDLFF

J: TRBJ2-3
V: TRBV7-2
CDR3: CASSFWTSSDTQYF

J: TRBJ2-3
V: TRBV19
CDR3: CASSILVTDTQYF

J: TRBJ1-1
V: TRBV6-5
CDR3: CASSYGRTGNTEAFF

J: TRBJ2-5
V: TRBV7-6
CDR3: CASSLSGGSFSETQYF

J: TRBJ1-1
V: TRBV7-8
CDR3: CASSPLSEAFF

J: TRBJ1-1
V: TRBV6-2/TRBV6-3
CDR3: CASSEWTVMNTEAFF

J: TRBJ1-1
V: TRBV20-1
CDR3: CSAMGDAGGGTEAFF

J: TRBJ1-2
V: TRBV2
CDR3: CASRLTGLYGYTF

J: TRBJ2-1
V: TRBV6-8
CDR3: CASSSAGGSREQFF

J: TRBJ2-7
V: TRBV19
CDR3: CASSIMGGDEQYF

J: TRBJ2-3
V: TRBV6-4
CDR3: CASSEERGSTDTQYF

J: TRBJ1-1
V: TRBV7-4
CDR3: CASSQPGDTEAFF

J: TRBJ1-5
V: TRBV19
CDR3: CASSFPGQRYSNQPQHF

J: TRBJ1-2
V: TRBV14
CDR3: CASSQGQYYGYTF

J: TRBJ1-1
V: TRBV5-1
CDR3: CASSLEGDKTEAFF

J: TRBJ1-2
V: TRBV6-1
CDR3: CASSETGIYGYTF

J: TRBJ2-3
V: TRBV7-3
CDR3: CASSLRRTSGDGDTQYF

J: TRBJ2-3
V: TRBV7-6
CDR3: CASSLEGTSVMPDTQYF